This T cell receptor beta chain was recovered during a study of identical twins. Whole-study results and caveats: When twins shared out-of-frame alpha sequences, those sequences had excess low generation probability.

Ten or more counts support this clonotype. Its specificity is not known. Each CDR3 protein is one row after TCRdb ran MiXCR on the 5' RACE reads. The table shows some 710,000 distinct CDR3 sequences, with roughly 6% occurring only once. Sequenced sample: naive T cells sorted from blood. The TCR comes from a man aged 18 to 30 in good health.

DNA of the CDR3: TGTGCCAGCAGCTTAGAATTCGAGGGTGGAGGCTACACCTTC. Protein product: CASSLEFEGGGYTF. The chain combines TRBV7-6 with TRBJ1-2; D uncertain. The V end was cut by 1 base, the J end by 8 bases, with 14 bases between. CDR3 length: 14 residues. Germline V lookup: CDR1 SGHVS, CDR2 FNYEAQ.